This TCR beta chain stems from a study of CD8 T cells in Susac syndrome. Study-wide points: The study recognized that the number of individuals in its TCR sequencing and HLA analysis was relatively small.

CDR1 and CDR2 from the germline V gene are SGDLS and YYNGEE. The CDR3 is made up of 15 amino acids. Trimming removed 5 bases from V and 4 bases from J, with 18 bases in between. Sequencing of TCR beta was carried out in blood CD8+ and CD4+ T cells. As regards this clonotype: Its specificity is not known.

An input of roughly 0.5 to 1 ug of RNA was subjected to reverse transcription using random hexamers. TCR beta CDR3 was amplified by immunoSEQ covering 54 Vbeta and 13 Jbeta. TCRdb reanalysed the immunoSEQ multiplex PCR reads using MiXCR and keeps one entry per CDR3 protein. This table has about 200,000 distinct CDR3 sequences, 85% to 95% appearing once. The sequencing input was CD4+ T cells from PBMCs. The TCR originated in a human donor in good health. The rearrangement joins TRBV9 to TRBJ1-2, with D perhaps matching TRBD1 (5 bases). CDR3 coding DNA: TGTGCCAGCAGTATTCCGGGACCGACCCCCTATGGCTACACCTTC. It encodes CASSIPGPTPYGYTF.